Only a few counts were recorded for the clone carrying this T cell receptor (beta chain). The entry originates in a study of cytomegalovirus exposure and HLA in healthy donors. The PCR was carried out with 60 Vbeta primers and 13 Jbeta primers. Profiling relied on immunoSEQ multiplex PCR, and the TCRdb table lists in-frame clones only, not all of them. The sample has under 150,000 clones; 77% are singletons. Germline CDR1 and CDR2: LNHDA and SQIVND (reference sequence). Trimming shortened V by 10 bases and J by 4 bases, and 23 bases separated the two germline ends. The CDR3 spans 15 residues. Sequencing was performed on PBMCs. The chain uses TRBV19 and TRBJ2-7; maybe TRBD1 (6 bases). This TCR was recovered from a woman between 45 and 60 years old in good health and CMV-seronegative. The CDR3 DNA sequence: TGTGCCACCCAGACCCTGACACAGGGTCGATACGAGCAGTACTTC. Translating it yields CATQTLTQGRYEQYF.